A single sample is the source of the 26 T cell receptor beta chains below, sequenced in a study of cytomegalovirus exposure and HLA in healthy donors. Both 60 Vbeta primers and 13 Jbeta primers went into the PCR. Repertoires were generated with immunoSEQ multiplex PCR, while TCRdb's copy carries only in-frame clones and drops some. The ten most abundant clones cover 25% to 30% of a sample with 40,000 to 65,000 clones. Sequences were obtained from PBMCs. These receptors came from a middle-aged man in good health and CMV-seropositive.

The V gene is TRBV15, the J gene TRBJ1-1; D is possibly TRBD1 (6 bases). V was clipped by 5 bases and J by 5 bases, with 15 bases between them. Germline V gene sequence: CDR1 LNHNV, CDR2 YYDKDF (reference sequence). The CDR3 has 14 amino acids. CDR3 protein: CATSELRGRTEAFF. CDR3 sequence (DNA): TGTGCCACCAGCGAACTCAGGGGAAGGACTGAAGCTTTCTTT.

The rearrangement links TRBV7-8 to TRBJ2-7, with 8 bases lining up with TRBD1. The CDR3 spans 13 residues. The J segment lost 2 bases and the V segment lost 6 bases, leaving 3 bases of the junction unmatched. Per the germline V gene, CDR1 is SGHVS and CDR2 is FQNEAQ. The CDR3 DNA follows: TGTGCCAGCAGGCCGGGACAGGCCTACGAGCAGTACTTC. Its translation: CASRPGQAYEQYF. Supplemented by reference TRBV7-8 and TRBJ2-7, the full variable domain reads GAGVSQSPRYKVAKRGQDVALRCDPISGHVSLFWYQQALGQGPEFLTYFQNEAQLDKSGLPSDRFFAERPEGSVSTLKIQRTQQEDSAVYLCASRPGQAYEQYFGPGTRLTVT.

The rearrangement uses TRBV7-9 and TRBJ2-5; no clear D gene. CDR3 length: 15 residues. V shed 1 base and J shed 5 bases, with 14 bases lying between them. The germline V gene has CDR1 SEHNR and CDR2 FQNEAQ (reference sequence). Written as DNA, the CDR3 is TGTGCCAGCAGCTTAGGCTGGTCAGGTCGGGAGACCCAGTACTTC. Translating gives CASSLGWSGRETQYF.

The rearrangement uses TRBV29-1 and TRBJ2-5; 8 positions match TRBD2. Germline V gene lookup returns CDR1 SQVTM and CDR2 ANQGSEA. This CDR3 has 14 residues. With V trimmed by 4 bases and J by 1 base, 5 bases remained unmatched. CDR3 in DNA: TGCAGCGTTGGTCTAGCGGGTTTCCAAGAGACCCAGTACTTC. This translates into CSVGLAGFQETQYF.

J is TRBJ2-3 and V is TRBV28, with 9 bases identical to TRBD2. From germline, CDR1 is MDHEN and CDR2 SYDVKM. The ends lost 5 bases at V and 5 bases at J; junction bases unmatched: 5. This CDR3 spans 14 amino acids. The CDR3, as DNA: TGTGCCAGCAGTGTAGCGGGGGTTGGAGATACGCAGTATTTT. It codes for CASSVAGVGDTQYF.

The V call is TRBV5-1, the J call TRBJ1-1; D call uncertain. Germline V lookup: CDR1 SGHRS, CDR2 YFSETQ. The CDR3 covers 16 residues. V lost 0 bases and J lost 2, with 14 bases in between. The CDR3 coding sequence is TGCGCCAGCAGCTTGGCCTCGGCGCGGAGTAACACTGAAGCTTTCTTT. This encodes CASSLASARSNTEAFF.

The gene calls are TRBV7-9 and TRBJ1-1; D perhaps matches TRBD1 (5 bases). CDR3 length: 16 residues. Between the trimmed V and J ends, which lost 3 bases and 1 base, there was a span of 15 bases. Germline CDR1 SEHNR, CDR2 FQNEAQ (reference sequence). The DNA of the CDR3 is TGTGCCAGCAGCTTGGGGTTGAGCCAGGGGAACACTGAAGCTTTCTTT. It specifies CASSLGLSQGNTEAFF.

The CDR3, as DNA: TGTGCCAGCAGTATGGAGGTGATCGGGGAGCTGTTTTTT. Its protein product is CASSMEVIGELFF. This chain links TRBV5-6 with TRBJ2-2; D perhaps matches TRBD2 (5 bases). Germline-derived CDR1 and CDR2 are SGHDT and YYEEEE. With 5 bases removed from V and 7 bases from J, the gap between germline ends came to 12 bases. This CDR3 is 13 amino acids long.

The chain is built from TRBV19 and TRBJ1-1, with a possible D match to TRBD1 (6 bases). Germline lookup yields CDR1 LNHDA and CDR2 SQIVND (reference sequence). V was pared by 7 bases and J by 6 bases, with 15 bases between. The CDR3 is 13 amino acids. The CDR3 reads CASNPGDRSEAFF. CDR3 nucleotides: TGTGCCAGTAATCCGGGCGACAGGTCTGAAGCTTTCTTT.

The chain couples TRBV5-8 to TRBJ2-5, with 10 bases aligning to TRBD1. The DNA end is a closer match to TRBJ2-7, so the J assignment may be wrong. Looked up from germline, CDR1 is SGHTS and CDR2 is YDEGEE. The CDR3 sequence is 14 residues long. The CDR3 nucleotides are TGTGCCAGCAGACGGACAGGGGGTGGGTACGAGCAGTACTTC. Translation: CASRRTGGGYEQYF.

V gene TRBV7-2 combines with J gene TRBJ2-2; possible D gene TRBD1, 6 bases. Germline CDR1 SGHTA, CDR2 FQGNSA. The CDR3 sequence is 15 residues long. V was shortened by 1 base and J by 7 bases, with 13 bases between the two germline ends. For the CDR3, the DNA is TGTGCCAGCAGCTTAGGGCAGGGGATTAGCGGGGAGCTGTTTTTT. This sequence encodes CASSLGQGISGELFF.

In the case of this clone: At the DNA level, this CDR3 is encoded by other sequences in the same sample as well. The V gene is TRBV7-3, the J gene TRBJ1-1; 8 bases are shared with TRBD1. CDR3 length equals 13 residues. The germline V gene has CDR1 SGHTA and CDR2 FQGTGA. V shed 4 bases, J shed 3 bases, and the junction held 1 base outside the gene matches. CDR3 coding DNA: TGTGCCAGCAGCTCGGACAGGGACACTGAAGCTTTCTTT. It yields the protein CASSSDRDTEAFF.

A note on this clone: The sample contains more than one DNA sequence encoding this CDR3. This chain uses TRBV19 with TRBJ1-1, with D tentatively TRBD1 (6 bases). Germline loops: CDR1 LNHDA, CDR2 SQIVND (reference sequence). This CDR3 comprises 15 residues. Trimming cost V 6 bases and J 3 bases, with 17 bases left between them. CDR3 bases: TGTGCCAGTAGGAGACGAGGGGGAGAGGACACTGAAGCTTTCTTT. Translating gives CASRRRGGEDTEAFF.

The chain joins TRBV7-8 to TRBJ2-1; TRBD2 agrees at 15 bases. The CDR3 runs to 19 residues. Germline V gives CDR1 SGHVS, CDR2 FQNEAQ. The ends lost 1 base at V and 6 bases at J; junction bases unmatched: 10. CDR3 bases: TGTGCCAGCAGCTTAGAACGGATGCGGGGACTAGCGGGGGGCAATGAGCAGTTCTTC. Protein sequence: CASSLERMRGLAGGNEQFF.

V usage is TRBV5-8 and J usage is TRBJ1-1; D is ambiguous. CDR1 is SGHTS and CDR2 is YDEGEE in the germline V gene. This CDR3 comprises 13 residues. The ends were cut back, 5 bases at V and 8 bases at J, with 16 bases in the middle. CDR3 amino acids: CASSLVQTREAFF. The CDR3 nucleotides read TGTGCCAGCAGTTTAGTTCAGACACGCGAAGCTTTCTTT.

J is TRBJ2-1 and V is TRBV29-1; maybe TRBD2 (6 bases). Germline CDR1 reads SQVTM; CDR2 reads ANQGSEA. Trimming stripped 0 bases from V and 4 bases from J, with 13 bases between. This CDR3 comprises 15 residues. CDR3 region: CSVEDPVAEYNEQFF. As DNA, the CDR3 is TGCAGCGTTGAAGATCCGGTAGCGGAATACAATGAGCAGTTCTTC.

The chain joins TRBV28 to TRBJ1-5, with a tentative D call TRBD1 (6 bases). CDR3 length equals 15 residues. Trimming cost V 8 bases and J 1 base, with 15 bases left between them. Germline CDR1 reads MDHEN; CDR2 reads SYDVKM. CDR3 nucleotides: TGTGCCAGCCGGGCTCCCACAGGGAGCAATCAGCCCCAGCATTTT. Translating it yields CASRAPTGSNQPQHF.

J is TRBJ2-1 and V is TRBV7-2; TRBD2 aligns across 9 bases. Losses at the gene ends were 4 bases for V and 6 bases for J; bases not matched to a gene: 7. CDR1 is SGHTA and CDR2 is FQGNSA in the germline V gene. The CDR3 contains 15 residues. The CDR3 is CASSSTGLATNEQFF. As DNA, the CDR3 is TGTGCCAGCAGCTCCACGGGACTAGCAACCAATGAGCAGTTCTTC.

The V call is TRBV25-1, the J call TRBJ2-3; 9 bases are shared with TRBD2. The V gene end was trimmed by 4 bases and the J gene end by 1 base; junction bases not matched to a gene: 3. The V gene's germline CDR1 is MGHDK and CDR2 SYGVNS. The CDR3 runs to 15 residues. The CDR3 reads CASSGASGGTDTQYF. CDR3 nucleotide sequence: TGTGCCAGCAGTGGCGCTAGCGGGGGCACAGATACGCAGTATTTT.

This chain connects TRBV27 to TRBJ1-1; D might be TRBD1 (6 bases). V was shortened by 5 bases and J by 7 bases, with 20 bases between the two germline ends. The CDR3 has 15 amino acids. From germline, CDR1 is MNHEY and CDR2 SMNVEV (reference sequence). The CDR3 reads CASSPFGGATGEAFF. CDR3 in DNA: TGTGCCAGCAGTCCCTTTGGGGGGGCAACAGGTGAAGCTTTCTTT.

A word on this clone: The junction shows a germline mismatch at one end, possibly a read error. The chain combines TRBV15 with TRBJ2-3; D gene ambiguous. This CDR3 has 16 residues. The germline V gene encodes CDR1 LNHNV and CDR2 YYDKDF (reference sequence). CDR3 protein: CATRRASDFPADTQYF. The CDR3 region has the DNA TGTGCCACCAGGAGAGCATCAGATTTTCCAGCAGATACGCAGTATTTT.

The chain couples TRBV15 to TRBJ2-7, with 9 bases lining up with TRBD2. V lost 5 bases to trimming and J lost 1 base; unmatched junction nucleotides: 6. CDR1 and CDR2 from the germline V gene are LNHNV and YYDKDF (reference sequence). The CDR3 extends over 15 amino acids. The CDR3 DNA follows: TGTGCCACCAGCCCCACGACTAGCGGTTCCTACGAGCAGTACTTC. The encoded protein is CATSPTTSGSYEQYF.

In DNA, the CDR3 is TGTGCCAGCAGTTCCTTGGCTCTAGCGGGAGTCGGGGAGCTGTTTTTT. Its protein is CASSSLALAGVGELFF. The chain has TRBV7-9 and TRBJ2-2; 10 positions match TRBD2. Germline CDR1 is SEHNR and CDR2 is FQNEAQ (reference sequence). J was trimmed by 7 bases and V by 6 bases; bases with no gene match: 11. The CDR3 covers 16 residues.

V and J are TRBV6-6 and TRBJ2-5, with D uncertain. CDR3 length equals 13 residues. V shed 6 bases and J shed 0 bases, with 8 bases lying between them. Germline CDR1 and CDR2: MNHNY and SVGAGI (reference sequence). The CDR3 coding sequence is TGTGCCAGCAGCCCTACTTACCAAGAGACCCAGTACTTC. This sequence encodes CASSPTYQETQYF.

The rearrangement uses TRBV7-9 and TRBJ1-1; unclear D gene. CDR1 and CDR2 from the germline V gene are SEHNR and FQNEAQ (reference sequence). Between the trimmed V and J ends, which lost 5 bases and 2 bases, there was a span of 9 bases. The CDR3 sequence is 13 residues long. The CDR3 bases are TGTGCCAGCAGCCTAAGTCTCAACACTGAAGCTTTCTTT. It is translated as CASSLSLNTEAFF.

The CDR3 protein is CASSLVGRGGRGNQPQHF. CDR3 nucleotide sequence: TGTGCCAGCAGCTTAGTCGGGCGGGGAGGGAGGGGCAATCAGCCCCAGCATTTT. V usage is TRBV7-9 and J usage is TRBJ1-5, with D hard to call. Germline V gene lookup returns CDR1 SEHNR and CDR2 FQNEAQ (reference sequence). The CDR3 sequence is 18 residues long. V lost 1 base to trimming and J lost 2 bases, with 18 bases between them.